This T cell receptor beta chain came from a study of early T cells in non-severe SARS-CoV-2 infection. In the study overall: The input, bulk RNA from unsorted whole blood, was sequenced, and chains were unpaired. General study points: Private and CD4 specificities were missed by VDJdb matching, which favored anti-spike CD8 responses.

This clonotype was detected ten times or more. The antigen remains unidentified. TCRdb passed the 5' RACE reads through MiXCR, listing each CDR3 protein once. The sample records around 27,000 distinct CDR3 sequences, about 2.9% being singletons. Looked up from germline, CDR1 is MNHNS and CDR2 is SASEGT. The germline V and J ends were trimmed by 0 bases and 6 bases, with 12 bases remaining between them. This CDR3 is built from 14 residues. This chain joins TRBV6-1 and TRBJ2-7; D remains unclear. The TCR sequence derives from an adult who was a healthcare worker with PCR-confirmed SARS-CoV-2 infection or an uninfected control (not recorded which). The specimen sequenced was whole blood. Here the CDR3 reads CASSEAGSRSEQYV. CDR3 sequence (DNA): TGTGCCAGCAGTGAAGCTGGCAGTAGGAGCGAGCAGTACGTC.